This TCR beta chain is drawn from a study of OX40 agonist ivuxolimab in advanced cancers. At the level of the study: Patients with hepatocellular carcinoma, melanoma, renal cell or head and neck cancer made up the dose-escalation patients.

This table comes from immunoSEQ multiplex PCR, and its TCRdb copy is limited to in-frame clones, with some not included. The sample yields tens of thousands of clones, roughly 87% seen once. Points from the study as a whole: No antigen was identified for the clonally expanded peripheral T cells. Low normalized T-cell clonal expansion also characterized some of the nonresponders.

V was trimmed by 1 base and J by 4 bases, leaving 12 bases between them. Germline V lookup: CDR1 SGHDT, CDR2 YYEEEE. The CDR3 runs to 15 residues. In regard to this clone: Its antigen is not identified.

This rearrangement joins TRBV5-6 to TRBJ2-1; weak D call: TRBD2 (5 bases). The receptor comes from an adult with an advanced solid tumor such as melanoma, head and neck, liver or kidney cancer. The source was CD4+ or CD8+ T cells sorted from blood, collected in a trial of the OX40 agonist ivuxolimab. CDR3 nucleotides: TGTGCCAGCAGCTTGTCGGGGAGACTTTACAATGAGCAGTTCTTC. The encoded protein is CASSLSGRLYNEQFF.